The rows below give T cell receptor beta chains drawn from one sample of a study of identical twins. From the 5' RACE reads, TCRdb called clonotypes with MiXCR, one entry per CDR3 protein. This table holds about 810,000 distinct CDR3 sequences, 9% to 15% found once. This sample also belongs to another study, concerning yellow fever vaccine responses in identical twins.

Source material: PBMCs. The receptors here all came from a woman between 18 and 29 years old in good health. Both conserved end residues are part of each CDR3. D genes are given only for firm matches. The size field is filled for only some rows; it gives once, few, many or a size class.

>TRBV7-2|NA|16|NA|TRBJ2-5
CASSSLPRGLSETQYF
TGTGCCAGCAGCTCACTCCCTCGGGGGTTAAGCGAGACCCAGTACTTC
>TRBV27|many|15|NA|TRBJ1-2
CASRAPREGNYGYTF
TGTGCCAGCCGAGCCCCGAGGGAGGGCAACTATGGCTACACCTTC
>TRBV3-1|NA|14|NA|TRBJ2-5
CASSQLGGQETQYF
TGTGCCAGCAGCCAACTGGGAGGCCAAGAGACCCAGTACTTC
>TRBV7-2|few|14|NA|TRBJ1-1
CASSLGGELTEAFF
TGTGCCAGCAGCTTAGGGGGGGAGCTCACTGAAGCTTTCTTT
>TRBV4-2|NA|17|NA|TRBJ2-3
CASSQEGLTRILDTQYF
TGTGCCAGCAGCCAAGAGGGGCTGACTAGAATATTAGATACGCAGTATTTT
>TRBV3-1|NA|16|TRBD2|TRBJ2-7
CASSQVGGVLSYEQYF
TGTGCCAGCAGCCAAGTTGGGGGGGTTCTCTCCTACGAGCAGTACTTC
>TRBV24-1|few|16|TRBD2|TRBJ2-1
CATSDVSGTTYNEQFF
TGTGCCACCAGTGATGTCAGCGGGACCACCTACAATGAGCAGTTCTTC
>TRBV20-1|NA|16|TRBD2|TRBJ2-3
CSAARFGLAGTDTQYF
TGCAGTGCTGCTCGCTTTGGACTAGCGGGTACAGATACGCAGTATTTT
>TRBV20-1|many|14|NA|TRBJ1-1
CSAPNRESWTEAFF
TGCAGTGCTCCCAACAGGGAAAGTTGGACTGAAGCTTTCTTT
>TRBV18|few|17|TRBD2|TRBJ2-2
CASSPLSGSANTGELFF
TGTGCCAGCTCACCACTTAGCGGGAGCGCGAACACCGGGGAGCTGTTTTTT
>TRBV7-9|NA|16|NA|TRBJ2-2
CASRDRRGSYTGELFF
TGTGCCAGCAGAGACCGAAGGGGCAGCTACACCGGGGAGCTGTTTTTT
>TRBV4-1|few|15|NA|TRBJ1-2
CASRPIRGVDYGYTF
TGCGCCAGCAGACCCATCAGGGGCGTAGACTATGGCTACACCTTC
>TRBV7-9|few|17|TRBD1|TRBJ2-5
CASSLNRGQGKQETQYF
TGTGCCAGCAGTCTCAACAGGGGACAGGGGAAACAAGAGACCCAGTACTTC
>TRBV20-1|NA|13|NA|TRBJ2-5
CSASSEVLETQYF
TGCAGTGCTAGCTCCGAAGTCCTGGAGACCCAGTACTTC
>TRBV7-2|few|15|TRBD1|TRBJ1-4
CASSFEGQGYEKLFF
TGTGCCAGCAGCTTCGAGGGACAGGGATATGAAAAACTGTTTTTT
>TRBV28|NA|14|TRBD1|TRBJ2-1
CASSSLNRGYEQFF
TGTGCCAGCAGTTCACTCAACAGGGGGTATGAGCAGTTCTTC
>TRBV3-1|few|17|NA|TRBJ2-7
CASSPSTTVTRPYEQYF
TGTGCCAGCAGCCCTTCCACGACCGTGACACGGCCCTACGAGCAGTACTTC
>TRBV18|NA|15|NA|TRBJ2-5
CASSPPGASAGTQYF
TGTGCCAGCTCACCGCCCGGCGCGTCCGCTGGGACCCAGTACTTC
>TRBV11-2|NA|18|NA|TRBJ2-6
CASSFPRTGISGANVLTF
TGTGCCAGCAGCTTCCCACGCACAGGCATCTCTGGGGCCAACGTCCTGACTTTC
>TRBV25-1|many|13|NA|TRBJ1-1
CASSVGANTEAFF
TGTGCCAGCAGTGTAGGGGCCAACACTGAAGCTTTCTTT
>TRBV7-9|few|15|NA|TRBJ1-1
CASSFLGGQDTEAFF
TGTGCCAGCAGCTTTCTCGGGGGGCAGGACACTGAAGCTTTCTTT
>TRBV12-3/TRBV12-4|few|12|TRBD1|TRBJ1-1
CATNRGRTEAFF
TGTGCCACTAACAGGGGTCGGACTGAAGCTTTCTTT
>TRBV3-1|few|15|NA|TRBJ2-5
CASSQERLLEETQYF
TGTGCCAGCAGCCAAGAGAGGTTGCTGGAAGAGACCCAGTACTTC
>TRBV11-1|few|17|TRBD2|TRBJ2-1
CASSFPKAGGPGGEQFF
TGTGCCAGCAGCTTCCCCAAAGCGGGAGGGCCAGGCGGTGAGCAGTTCTTC
>TRBV4-2|few|16|NA|TRBJ1-2
CASSPTSALTDYGYTF
TGTGCCAGCAGCCCCACATCGGCACTGACGGATTATGGCTACACCTTC
>TRBV18|NA|17|NA|TRBJ2-1
CASSRGTLGIMGNEQFF
TGTGCCAGCTCACGGGGGACGTTAGGCATAATGGGTAATGAGCAGTTCTTC
>TRBV24-1|few|18|TRBD2|TRBJ2-2
CATSDGLAGSPGAGELFF
TGTGCCACCAGTGATGGACTAGCGGGGAGCCCTGGGGCCGGGGAGCTGTTTTTT
>TRBV3-1|NA|16|NA|TRBJ1-6
CASSPSWTEPKSPLHF
TGTGCCAGCAGCCCATCGTGGACCGAACCCAAGTCACCCCTCCACTTT
>TRBV5-4|few|11|NA|TRBJ2-3
CASSLDAREYF
TGTGCCAGCAGCTTGGACGCACGGGAGTATTTT